A selection of T cell receptor beta chains follows, all from one sample in a study of blood T cell repertoires in COVID-19. TCRdb's table, derived via immunoSEQ multiplex PCR, lists solely in-frame clones and lacks some. The sample includes around 72,000 clones, around 78% seen only once; the top ten take around a sixth. The material sequenced was peripheral blood. These receptors came from an elderly woman with acute or convalescent COVID-19. CDR3s include the opening cysteine and the closing phenylalanine or tryptophan. The order of the fields is clone size, D gene, V gene, J gene, CDR3 protein, CDR3 DNA. The D gene is left open where the match is weak. Size tells how often a clone was seen (once, few, many) or the class of an expanded clone, and some rows leave it out.

abundance: NA; d_gene: NA; v_gene: TRBV29-1; j_gene: TRBJ2-7; CDR3aa: CSVGAGVYEQYF; CDR3nt: TGCAGCGTGGGGGCAGGGGTATACGAGCAGTACTTC
abundance: NA; d_gene: NA; v_gene: TRBV2; j_gene: TRBJ2-7; CDR3aa: CASSVGLSYEQYF; CDR3nt: TGTGCCAGCAGTGTTGGGCTCTCCTACGAGCAGTACTTC
abundance: NA; d_gene: TRBD1; v_gene: TRBV28; j_gene: TRBJ1-2; CDR3aa: CASSLGSTGSYGYTF; CDR3nt: TGTGCCAGCAGTTTAGGGTCGACAGGGAGCTATGGCTACACCTTC
abundance: NA; d_gene: TRBD2; v_gene: TRBV24-1; j_gene: TRBJ2-3; CDR3aa: CATSAGGADTQYF; CDR3nt: TGTGCCACCAGTGCTGGGGGGGCAGATACGCAGTATTTT
abundance: NA; d_gene: NA; v_gene: TRBV15; j_gene: TRBJ2-3; CDR3aa: CATSPRDSLADTQYF; CDR3nt: TGTGCCACCAGCCCCCGGGACTCCCTCGCAGATACGCAGTATTTT
abundance: NA; d_gene: NA; v_gene: TRBV7-9; j_gene: TRBJ1-2; CDR3aa: CASSLEGGLGYTF; CDR3nt: TGTGCCAGCAGCTTGGAAGGAGGGCTTGGCTACACCTTC
abundance: NA; d_gene: NA; v_gene: TRBV12-3/TRBV12-4; j_gene: TRBJ1-2; CDR3aa: CASSFQYGYTF; CDR3nt: TGTGCCAGCAGTTTCCAGTATGGCTACACCTTC
abundance: NA; d_gene: TRBD1; v_gene: TRBV20-1; j_gene: TRBJ2-7; CDR3aa: CSASTGTGVLVAYEQYF; CDR3nt: TGCAGTGCTAGTACCGGGACAGGGGTTCTCGTCGCCTACGAGCAGTACTTC
abundance: NA; d_gene: TRBD2; v_gene: TRBV6-1; j_gene: TRBJ2-1; CDR3aa: CASSEGLAGTYNEQFF; CDR3nt: TGTGCCAGCAGTGAAGGACTAGCGGGGACCTACAATGAGCAGTTCTTC
abundance: NA; d_gene: TRBD1; v_gene: TRBV2; j_gene: TRBJ1-5; CDR3aa: CASSGGQGNQPQHF; CDR3nt: TGTGCCAGCAGTGGGGGACAGGGGAATCAGCCCCAGCATTTT
abundance: NA; d_gene: TRBD2; v_gene: TRBV18; j_gene: TRBJ2-1; CDR3aa: CASSYGTSGYNEQFF; CDR3nt: TGTGCCAGCTCGTACGGGACTAGCGGCTACAATGAGCAGTTCTTC
abundance: NA; d_gene: TRBD1; v_gene: TRBV7-9; j_gene: TRBJ2-5; CDR3aa: CASSRQGAPRETQYF; CDR3nt: TGTGCCAGCAGCCGACAGGGGGCGCCTAGGGAGACCCAGTACTTC
abundance: NA; d_gene: NA; v_gene: TRBV9; j_gene: TRBJ2-3; CDR3aa: CASSTRTTSTDTQYF; CDR3nt: TGTGCCAGCAGCACGCGTACTACTAGCACAGATACGCAGTATTTT
abundance: NA; d_gene: NA; v_gene: TRBV18; j_gene: TRBJ1-3; CDR3aa: CASSRQGTTIYF; CDR3nt: TGTGCCAGCTCACGCCAGGGAACCACCATATATTTT
abundance: few; d_gene: TRBD2; v_gene: TRBV24-1; j_gene: TRBJ2-5; CDR3aa: CATSDWGWSGTQETQYF; CDR3nt: TGTGCCACCAGTGACTGGGGGTGGAGCGGGACCCAAGAGACCCAGTACTTC
abundance: NA; d_gene: NA; v_gene: TRBV9; j_gene: TRBJ2-5; CDR3aa: CASSVDVGRETQYF; CDR3nt: TGTGCCAGCAGCGTAGATGTGGGCAGAGAGACCCAGTACTTC
abundance: NA; d_gene: TRBD1; v_gene: TRBV2; j_gene: TRBJ2-5; CDR3aa: CASSVPTGGTEETQYF; CDR3nt: TGTGCCAGCAGTGTCCCGACAGGGGGAACAGAAGAGACCCAGTACTTC
abundance: NA; d_gene: NA; v_gene: TRBV20-1; j_gene: TRBJ1-1; CDR3aa: CSASRPQDTEAFF; CDR3nt: TGCAGTGCTAGTAGACCCCAGGACACTGAAGCTTTCTTT
abundance: once; d_gene: TRBD2; v_gene: TRBV27; j_gene: TRBJ2-3; CDR3aa: CASIRGGATQDTQYF; CDR3nt: TGTGCCAGCATACGGGGGGGCGCGACACAAGATACGCAGTATTTT
abundance: few; d_gene: NA; v_gene: TRBV19; j_gene: TRBJ2-1; CDR3aa: CASGSGEQFF; CDR3nt: TGTGCCAGTGGGAGCGGGGAGCAGTTCTTC
abundance: NA; d_gene: TRBD1; v_gene: TRBV3-1/TRBV3-2; j_gene: TRBJ1-2; CDR3aa: CASSLGQGRGYTF; CDR3nt: TGTGCCAGCAGCCTAGGACAGGGGCGAGGCTACACCTTC
abundance: few; d_gene: TRBD2; v_gene: TRBV24-1; j_gene: TRBJ2-7; CDR3aa: CATSDPRTSGTYEQYF; CDR3nt: TGTGCCACCAGTGATCCCCGGACTAGCGGGACCTACGAGCAGTACTTC
abundance: NA; d_gene: TRBD1; v_gene: TRBV18; j_gene: TRBJ1-4; CDR3aa: CASSRDRVATNEKLFF; CDR3nt: TGTGCCAGCTCTCGGGACAGGGTGGCGACTAATGAAAAACTGTTTTTT
abundance: NA; d_gene: TRBD1; v_gene: TRBV18; j_gene: TRBJ2-7; CDR3aa: CASSRGQGVQSSEQYF; CDR3nt: TGTGCCAGCTCCCGCGGACAGGGTGTCCAATCCTCCGAGCAGTACTTC
abundance: few; d_gene: NA; v_gene: TRBV5-4; j_gene: TRBJ1-2; CDR3aa: CASSLAGSSYGYTF; CDR3nt: TGTGCCAGCAGCTTGGCGGGGTCCAGCTATGGCTACACCTTC
abundance: NA; d_gene: TRBD1; v_gene: TRBV5-1; j_gene: TRBJ1-1; CDR3aa: CASSVDRVNTEAFF; CDR3nt: TGCGCCAGCAGCGTGGACAGGGTGAACACTGAAGCTTTCTTT
abundance: NA; d_gene: NA; v_gene: TRBV7-8; j_gene: TRBJ1-1; CDR3aa: CASRTDGDTEAFF; CDR3nt: TGTGCCAGCAGAACGGACGGGGACACTGAAGCTTTCTTT
abundance: NA; d_gene: TRBD2; v_gene: TRBV10-1; j_gene: TRBJ2-1; CDR3aa: CASSDTGLAGVEQFF; CDR3nt: TGCGCCAGCAGTGACACCGGACTAGCGGGAGTGGAGCAGTTCTTC
abundance: once; d_gene: NA; v_gene: TRBV19; j_gene: TRBJ2-7; CDR3aa: CASSRSGLGDSYEQYF; CDR3nt: TGTGCCAGTAGTAGATCAGGGTTGGGTGACTCCTACGAGCAGTACTTC
abundance: NA; d_gene: TRBD2; v_gene: TRBV10-2; j_gene: TRBJ2-3; CDR3aa: CASSVRFSAGGDTQYF; CDR3nt: TGCGCCAGCAGTGTAAGATTCTCGGCGGGGGGAGATACGCAGTATTTT
abundance: NA; d_gene: NA; v_gene: TRBV29-1; j_gene: TRBJ2-5; CDR3aa: CSVTSEGPETQYF; CDR3nt: TGCAGCGTTACCTCCGAGGGCCCAGAGACCCAGTACTTC
abundance: NA; d_gene: TRBD1; v_gene: TRBV9; j_gene: TRBJ2-1; CDR3aa: CASSLSGQDYNEQFF; CDR3nt: TGTGCCAGCAGCCTTTCCGGACAGGACTACAATGAGCAGTTCTTC
abundance: NA; d_gene: TRBD1; v_gene: TRBV27; j_gene: TRBJ2-7; CDR3aa: CASSSSEGGYYEQYF; CDR3nt: TGTGCCAGCAGTTCCTCGGAAGGGGGCTATTACGAGCAGTACTTC
abundance: NA; d_gene: TRBD1; v_gene: TRBV6-6; j_gene: TRBJ1-6; CDR3aa: CASYRGDNSPLHF; CDR3nt: TGTGCCAGCTACAGGGGGGATAATTCACCCCTCCACTTT
abundance: NA; d_gene: TRBD1; v_gene: TRBV3-1/TRBV3-2; j_gene: TRBJ1-1; CDR3aa: CASRTGTGDTEAFF; CDR3nt: TGTGCCAGCCGCACCGGGACAGGGGACACTGAAGCTTTCTTT
abundance: NA; d_gene: NA; v_gene: TRBV10-2; j_gene: TRBJ1-2; CDR3aa: CASSEKSPRAYGYTF; CDR3nt: TGCGCCAGCAGTGAGAAGTCCCCCAGGGCCTATGGCTACACCTTC
abundance: NA; d_gene: NA; v_gene: TRBV19; j_gene: TRBJ1-3; CDR3aa: CASSAHPRGSSGNTIYF; CDR3nt: TGTGCCAGTAGTGCCCACCCACGGGGGAGCTCCGGAAACACCATATATTTT
abundance: few; d_gene: NA; v_gene: TRBV6-5; j_gene: TRBJ1-1; CDR3aa: CASSTEYNTEAFF; CDR3nt: TGTGCCAGCAGCACGGAGTATAACACTGAAGCTTTCTTT
abundance: NA; d_gene: NA; v_gene: TRBV10-1; j_gene: TRBJ1-5; CDR3aa: CASSGQTNQPQHF; CDR3nt: TGCGCCAGCAGCGGACAGACTAATCAGCCCCAGCATTTT
abundance: NA; d_gene: NA; v_gene: TRBV2; j_gene: TRBJ1-1; CDR3aa: CASSEWAMNTEAFF; CDR3nt: TGTGCCAGCAGTGAGTGGGCGATGAACACTGAAGCTTTCTTT
abundance: NA; d_gene: NA; v_gene: TRBV27; j_gene: TRBJ1-1; CDR3aa: CASSLLGDTEAFF; CDR3nt: TGTGCCAGCAGTTTACTAGGGGACACTGAAGCTTTCTTT
abundance: few; d_gene: NA; v_gene: TRBV7-6; j_gene: TRBJ2-3; CDR3aa: CASSFGAQSTDTQYF; CDR3nt: TGTGCCAGCAGCTTTGGGGCCCAAAGCACAGATACGCAGTATTTT
abundance: NA; d_gene: TRBD1; v_gene: TRBV19; j_gene: TRBJ1-1; CDR3aa: CASSFRGARVSGTEAFF; CDR3nt: TGTGCCAGTAGTTTCAGGGGGGCCAGGGTGAGTGGCACTGAAGCTTTCTTT
abundance: NA; d_gene: NA; v_gene: TRBV20-1; j_gene: TRBJ2-1; CDR3aa: CSASPTTGQTHDEQFF; CDR3nt: TGCAGTGCTAGTCCGACCACGGGTCAAACACACGATGAGCAGTTCTTC
abundance: NA; d_gene: NA; v_gene: TRBV5-6; j_gene: TRBJ1-3; CDR3aa: CASSRGVINTIYF; CDR3nt: TGTGCCAGCAGCCGGGGGGTTATAAACACCATATATTTT
abundance: NA; d_gene: TRBD1; v_gene: TRBV9; j_gene: TRBJ2-7; CDR3aa: CASSVADDRASYEQYF; CDR3nt: TGTGCCAGCAGCGTAGCTGACGACAGGGCCTCCTACGAGCAGTACTTC
abundance: NA; d_gene: TRBD1; v_gene: TRBV27; j_gene: TRBJ1-5; CDR3aa: CASSWNRGGNQPQHF; CDR3nt: TGTGCCAGCAGTTGGAACAGGGGTGGCAATCAGCCCCAGCATTTT
abundance: NA; d_gene: TRBD1; v_gene: TRBV5-1; j_gene: TRBJ1-3; CDR3aa: CASSLMGTGAGNTIYF; CDR3nt: TGCGCCAGCAGCTTGATGGGGACAGGGGCGGGAAACACCATATATTTT
abundance: NA; d_gene: NA; v_gene: TRBV19; j_gene: TRBJ2-6; CDR3aa: CASLQDSGANVLTF; CDR3nt: TGTGCCTCCCTCCAGGACTCTGGGGCCAACGTCCTGACTTTC
abundance: once; d_gene: NA; v_gene: TRBV6-5; j_gene: TRBJ2-5; CDR3aa: CASSLSGEETQYF; CDR3nt: TGTGCCAGCAGTCTTAGCGGTGAAGAGACCCAGTACTTC
abundance: NA; d_gene: NA; v_gene: TRBV10-1; j_gene: TRBJ2-3; CDR3aa: CASSRDNTDTQYF; CDR3nt: TGCGCCAGCAGTCGGGACAACACAGATACGCAGTATTTT
abundance: NA; d_gene: TRBD1; v_gene: TRBV5-4; j_gene: TRBJ2-7; CDR3aa: CASSYGQGARILYEQYF; CDR3nt: TGTGCCAGCAGCTATGGACAGGGGGCTAGGATCCTCTACGAGCAGTACTTC
abundance: NA; d_gene: NA; v_gene: TRBV12-3/TRBV12-4; j_gene: TRBJ1-2; CDR3aa: CASSTGGGYTF; CDR3nt: TGTGCCAGCAGTACGGGGGGTGGCTACACCTTC
abundance: NA; d_gene: NA; v_gene: TRBV6-5; j_gene: TRBJ2-5; CDR3aa: CASTRQAQLGEYF; CDR3nt: TGTGCCAGCACGCGACAGGCTCAATTGGGGGAGTACTTC
abundance: NA; d_gene: TRBD2; v_gene: TRBV20-1; j_gene: TRBJ2-1; CDR3aa: CSASDPGLAGVYNEQFF; CDR3nt: TGCAGTGCTAGTGACCCGGGACTAGCGGGAGTCTACAATGAGCAGTTCTTC
abundance: NA; d_gene: NA; v_gene: TRBV18; j_gene: TRBJ1-5; CDR3aa: CASSPLRLNSNQPQHF; CDR3nt: TGTGCCAGCTCACCATTGAGACTTAATAGCAATCAGCCCCAGCATTTT
abundance: NA; d_gene: TRBD2; v_gene: TRBV14; j_gene: TRBJ2-7; CDR3aa: CASSQGLAVYEQYF; CDR3nt: TGTGCCAGCAGCCAAGGACTAGCGGTCTACGAGCAGTACTTC
abundance: NA; d_gene: NA; v_gene: TRBV19; j_gene: TRBJ2-3; CDR3aa: CASNRVGTDTQYF; CDR3nt: TGTGCCAGCAACAGGGTAGGCACAGATACGCAGTATTTT
abundance: NA; d_gene: TRBD2; v_gene: TRBV6-1; j_gene: TRBJ2-3; CDR3aa: CASSDPGLASSTDTQYF; CDR3nt: TGTGCCAGCAGTGACCCGGGACTAGCATCCAGCACAGATACGCAGTATTTT